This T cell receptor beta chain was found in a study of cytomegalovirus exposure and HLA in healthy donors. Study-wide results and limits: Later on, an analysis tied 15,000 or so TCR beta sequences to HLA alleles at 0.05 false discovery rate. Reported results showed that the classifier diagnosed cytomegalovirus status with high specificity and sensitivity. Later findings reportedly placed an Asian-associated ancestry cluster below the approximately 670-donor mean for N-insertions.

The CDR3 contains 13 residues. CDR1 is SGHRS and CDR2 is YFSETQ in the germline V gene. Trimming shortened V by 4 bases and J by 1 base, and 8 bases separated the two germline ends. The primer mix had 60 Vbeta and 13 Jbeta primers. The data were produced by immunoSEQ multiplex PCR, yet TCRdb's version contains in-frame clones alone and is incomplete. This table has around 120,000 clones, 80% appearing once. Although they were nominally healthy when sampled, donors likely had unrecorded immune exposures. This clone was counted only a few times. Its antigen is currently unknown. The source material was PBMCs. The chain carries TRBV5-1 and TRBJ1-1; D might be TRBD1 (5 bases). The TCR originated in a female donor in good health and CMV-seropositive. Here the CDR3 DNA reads TGCGCCAGCAGCAGGGGCCAGAACACTGAAGCTTTCTTT. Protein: CASSRGQNTEAFF.